The rows below give T cell receptor beta chains drawn from one sample of a study of blood T cell repertoires in COVID-19. This table comes from immunoSEQ multiplex PCR, and its TCRdb copy is limited to in-frame clones, with some not included. The profile shows approximately 250,000 clones, around four fifths of them singletons. The sample taken for sequencing was peripheral blood. The receptors stem from a man aged 55 to 70 with acute or convalescent COVID-19. The CDR3 runs from the conserved cysteine through the conserved F or W. A D gene is named only where the DNA matches it firmly. Some rows mark clone size as missing; the rest say once, few, many or name a class of expanded clone.

size: .; D: .; V: TRBV5-1; J: TRBJ2-3; DNA: TGCGCCAGCAGGATTGGGGCGGGGCAAACAGATACGCAGTATTTT; CDR3: CASRIGAGQTDTQYF
size: .; D: .; V: TRBV5-1; J: TRBJ1-5; DNA: TGCGCCAGCAGCTTGTGGGGGGGTCCGAATAGCAATCAGCCCCAGCATTTT; CDR3: CASSLWGGPNSNQPQHF
size: few; D: .; V: TRBV14; J: TRBJ2-7; DNA: TGTGCCAGCAGCCAAGTTCGGGAGAGCTACGAGCAGTACTTC; CDR3: CASSQVRESYEQYF
size: .; D: .; V: TRBV7-3; J: TRBJ2-2; DNA: TGTGCCAGCAGCTTACAGGGTAACACCGGGGAGCTGTTTTTT; CDR3: CASSLQGNTGELFF
size: .; D: .; V: TRBV27; J: TRBJ2-5; DNA: TGTGCCAGCAGAGGGGCGCAGCACCTGGGGACCCAGTACTTC; CDR3: CASRGAQHLGTQYF
size: once; D: .; V: TRBV11-2; J: TRBJ1-3; DNA: TGTGCCAGCAGCACTCCCGAGGGGGCTGGAAACACCATATATTTT; CDR3: CASSTPEGAGNTIYF
size: .; D: .; V: TRBV1; J: TRBJ2-3; DNA: TGCACCAGCAGCCAAGAGAGCGCTCGGAATGGTGTGGATACGCAGTATTTT; CDR3: CTSSQESARNGVDTQYF
size: .; D: .; V: TRBV4-1; J: TRBJ2-7; DNA: TGCGCCAGCAGCCAAGCCGGGACTCGAACCTACGAGCAGTACTTC; CDR3: CASSQAGTRTYEQYF
size: .; D: TRBD1; V: TRBV27; J: TRBJ2-7; DNA: TGTGCCAGCAGGGCCTCAGGGGGTCGCGGCGAGCAGTACTTC; CDR3: CASRASGGRGEQYF
size: .; D: TRBD2; V: TRBV9; J: TRBJ2-3; DNA: TGTGCCAGCAGCGTAGGAGTCTTGGCGGGGGGGCCGGCAGATACGCAGTATTTT; CDR3: CASSVGVLAGGPADTQYF
size: once; D: .; V: TRBV19; J: TRBJ1-4; DNA: TGTGCCAGTAGTATACGTCCTTATGCAACTAATGAAAAACTGTTTTTT; CDR3: CASSIRPYATNEKLFF
size: .; D: .; V: TRBV5-5; J: TRBJ2-4; DNA: TGTGCCAGCAGCACATCAGGCATTCAGTACTTC; CDR3: CASSTSGIQYF
size: once; D: .; V: TRBV12-3/TRBV12-4; J: TRBJ1-2; DNA: TGTGCCAGCAGTTTGACAGGATATGGCTACACCTTC; CDR3: CASSLTGYGYTF
size: .; D: .; V: TRBV19; J: TRBJ1-5; DNA: TGTGCCAGTAGAGGGGGAGAGGTCTTTAATCAGCCCCAGCATTTT; CDR3: CASRGGEVFNQPQHF
size: .; D: .; V: TRBV4-1; J: TRBJ1-2; DNA: TGCGCCAGCAGCCAAGCCGCGGGGGCCTATGGCTACACCTTC; CDR3: CASSQAAGAYGYTF
size: .; D: .; V: TRBV4-2; J: TRBJ1-3; DNA: TGTGCCAGCAGCCAAGACGGGACATCCGGAAACACCATATATTTT; CDR3: CASSQDGTSGNTIYF